Shown below are 27 T cell receptor beta chains from a single sample sequenced in a study of PD-L1 blockade in urothelial cancer. Clones were sequenced by immunoSEQ multiplex PCR, and TCRdb holds only the in-frame ones, with some missing. The table lists about 82,000 clones, 85% to 95% of them singletons. The sample was PBMCs, taken around atezolizumab (anti-PD-L1) treatment. The receptor set was obtained from a man aged 55 to 70 with urothelial cancer.

The chain links TRBV20-1 to TRBJ2-7, with a possible D match to TRBD1 (5 bases). V lost 6 bases to trimming and J lost 2 bases, with 8 bases between them. CDR3 length equals 11 residues. Germline CDR1 is DFQATT and CDR2 is SNEGSKA (reference sequence). In DNA form, the CDR3 reads TGCAGTGCGGAAGGGGCCTACGAGCAGTACTTC. Protein: CSAEGAYEQYF.

V is TRBV6-4 and J is TRBJ2-1, with 13 bases lining up with TRBD2. The V segment lost 2 bases and the J segment 2 bases; nucleotides outside the gene matches: 12. Germline assignment: CDR1 MRHNA and CDR2 SNTAGT. This CDR3 region has 20 residues. CDR3 DNA: TGTGCCAGCAGTGACCTCATCGGACTAGCGGGAGACGGGACCTACAATGAGCAGTTCTTC. It is translated as CASSDLIGLAGDGTYNEQFF.

The V gene is TRBV6-6, the J gene TRBJ2-7, with a possible D match to TRBD2 (6 bases). V was clipped by 6 bases and J by 0 bases, with 18 bases between them. The CDR3 runs 16 residues. The germline V gene encodes CDR1 MNHNY and CDR2 SVGAGI (reference sequence). Here the CDR3 reads CASRAPFGEDSYEQYF. As DNA, the CDR3 is TGTGCCAGCAGGGCGCCTTTCGGGGAGGACTCCTACGAGCAGTACTTC.

This sequence joins TRBV19 and TRBJ1-5; 10 positions agree with TRBD1. This CDR3 has 16 amino acids. The V gene's germline CDR1 is LNHDA and CDR2 SQIVND (reference sequence). V trimming: 3 bases; J trimming: 3 bases; junction bases outside the gene matches: 5. The DNA of the CDR3 is TGTGCCAGTAGTATCCCGACAGGGGGCGTCAATCAGCCCCAGCATTTT. Amino acid sequence: CASSIPTGGVNQPQHF.

The chain is built from TRBV7-6 and TRBJ2-7; 11 bases map to TRBD2. Germline-derived CDR1 and CDR2 are SGHVS and FNYEAQ. J was trimmed by 4 bases and V by 5 bases; bases with no gene match: 10. The CDR3 is 16 amino acids. The CDR3: CASSLKTSGDTYEQYF. In nucleotides, the CDR3 is TGTGCCAGCAGCCTCAAGACTAGCGGGGATACGTACGAGCAGTACTTC.

V gene TRBV28 combines with J gene TRBJ2-7; 10 bases line up with TRBD2. The germline V gene encodes CDR1 MDHEN and CDR2 SYDVKM. Germline trimming cut 6 bases from V and 2 bases from J; bases unmatched to any gene: 10. This CDR3 has 16 residues. CDR3 nucleotides: TGTGCCAGCAGGTACCGGGGACTAGCGAATACCTACGAGCAGTACTTC. Its translation is CASRYRGLANTYEQYF.

For this clone: At one end, the junction sequence differs from germline, possibly due to a read error. The V call is TRBV28, the J call TRBJ2-7, with a possible D match to TRBD1 (6 bases). The CDR3 runs to 12 residues. Germline CDR1 reads MDHEN; CDR2 reads SYDVKM. This chain's CDR3 is CASSLRSGTLHF. CDR3 nucleotides: TGTGCCAGCAGTTTGAGGTCCGGGACACTTCACTTC.

The chain recombines TRBV7-9 with TRBJ2-7; 11 bases match TRBD2. The J segment lost 2 bases and the V segment lost 2 bases, leaving 8 bases of the junction unmatched. CDR3 size: 17 residues. CDR1 is SEHNR and CDR2 is FQNEAQ in the germline V gene (reference sequence). CDR3 residues: CASSLFRTSGSPYEQYF. The DNA for the CDR3 is TGTGCCAGCAGCTTATTTCGGACTAGCGGGTCCCCCTACGAGCAGTACTTC.

This chain links TRBV5-1 with TRBJ2-2; TRBD2 is a possible D gene (5 bases). CDR1 is SGHRS and CDR2 is YFSETQ in the germline V gene. This CDR3 is built from 15 residues. Trimming removed 2 bases from V and 4 bases from J, with 12 bases in between. The CDR3 here is CASSLGSGLTGELFF. The CDR3 bases are TGCGCCAGCAGCTTAGGAAGCGGACTCACCGGGGAGCTGTTTTTT.

This clone appeared once. CDR3 sequence reads: CASSPRALSYEQYF. Written as DNA, the CDR3 is TGTGCCAGCTCACCACGGGCGTTATCATACGAGCAGTACTTC. The chain joins TRBV18 to TRBJ2-7; unclear D gene. The V and J ends lost 1 base and 4 bases respectively, with 11 bases between them. There are 14 residues in the CDR3. In germline, CDR1 is KGHSH, CDR2 LQKENI.

The chain carries TRBV19 and TRBJ1-3, with unresolved D. The germline V gene encodes CDR1 LNHDA and CDR2 SQIVND (reference sequence). With 5 bases removed from V and 0 bases from J, the gap between germline ends came to 8 bases. The CDR3 spans 14 residues. In DNA form, the CDR3 reads TGTGCCAGTAGTCAGGTGCTCTCTGGAAACACCATATATTTT. Protein: CASSQVLSGNTIYF.

The chain carries TRBV5-1 and TRBJ1-4; TRBD1 matches at 7 bases. Germline CDR1 and CDR2: SGHRS and YFSETQ. After removal of 2 bases from V and 8 bases from J, the junction contained 9 bases not matched to a gene. This CDR3 contains 15 residues. CDR3 sequence reads: CASSLLTGHEEKLFF. The CDR3 DNA follows: TGCGCCAGCAGCTTACTGACAGGGCATGAGGAAAAACTGTTTTTT.

The chain recombines TRBV19 with TRBJ2-4, with D possibly matching TRBD2 (7 bases). CDR3 length: 15 amino acids. Germline V lookup: CDR1 LNHDA, CDR2 SQIVND (reference sequence). The germline V and J ends were trimmed by 1 base and 6 bases, with 13 bases remaining between them. CDR3 bases: TGTGCCAGTAGTATAGGTGGGGGGGCTGGAAACATTCAGTACTTC. This translates into CASSIGGGAGNIQYF.

The genes are TRBV23-1 and TRBJ1-4; D is possibly TRBD1 (5 bases). TRBV23-1 is noted as an ORF with a role that remains uncertain. The CDR3 contains 16 residues. V shed 6 bases and J shed 4 bases, with 18 bases lying between them. Here the CDR3 DNA reads TGCGCCAGCAGGGAAAGAATCAGGGTTCTTAATGAAAAACTGTTTTTT. It codes for CASRERIRVLNEKLFF.

This clone was counted once. The gene calls are TRBV6-1 and TRBJ1-4; 10 bases fit TRBD1. V was clipped by 6 bases and J by 8 bases; unmatched bases: 3. This CDR3 contains 13 residues. Germline CDR1 MNHNS, CDR2 SASEGT. CDR3 sequence: CASSGTGDEKLFF. The CDR3 region has the DNA TGTGCCAGCAGCGGGACAGGGGACGAAAAACTGTTTTTT.

This chain joins TRBV7-3 and TRBJ2-1, with TRBD1 as a possible D gene (5 bases). Germline V lookup: CDR1 SGHTA, CDR2 FQGTGA. The CDR3 runs 13 residues. Trimming took off 5 bases at V and 9 bases at J, with 14 bases between the two ends. The CDR3, as DNA: TGTGCCAGCAGCCCCTTCAGCCAGGGTGAGCAGTTCTTC. The encoded protein is CASSPFSQGEQFF.

V gene TRBV11-2 combines with J gene TRBJ1-2, with D possibly being TRBD1 (5 bases). V was shortened by 4 bases and J by 3 bases, with 18 bases between the two germline ends. Germline CDR1 reads SGHAT; CDR2 reads FQNNGV. This CDR3 has 16 residues. CDR3 in amino acids: CASSSSRTLPHYGYTF. Written as DNA, the CDR3 is TGTGCCAGCAGCTCCAGTCGGACACTCCCCCACTATGGCTACACCTTC. The full variable domain, its missing parts supplied by reference TRBV11-2 and TRBJ1-2, is EAGVAQSPRYKIIEKRQSVAFWCNPISGHATLYWYQQILGQGPKLLIQFQNNGVVDDSQLPKDRFSAERLKGVDSTLKIQPAKLEDSAVYLCASSSSRTLPHYGYTFGSGTRLTVV.

The V call is TRBV15, the J call TRBJ1-3; 7 bases are a match to TRBD1. V was pared by 4 bases and J by 2 bases, with 2 bases of the junction left unmatched. The CDR3 extends over 14 amino acids. Germline loops: CDR1 LNHNV, CDR2 YYDKDF (reference sequence). The CDR3 coding sequence is TGTGCCACCAGCACCGGGACAGCTGGAAACACCATATATTTT. Its translation is CATSTGTAGNTIYF.

This chain connects TRBV12-5 to TRBJ2-3, with 8 positions matching TRBD1. This CDR3 has 21 amino acids. Germline values: CDR1 LGHNT, CDR2 FRNRAP. V dropped 2 bases and J dropped 0; count of bases not matched to a gene: 19. This chain's CDR3 is CASGLSSLRDRMYISTDTQYF. The CDR3, as DNA: TGTGCTAGTGGTTTGAGCAGTCTACGGGACAGGATGTACATTAGCACAGATACGCAGTATTTT.

The chain links TRBV7-2 to TRBJ2-3; tentative D call: TRBD2 (6 bases). The CDR3 sequence is 15 residues long. Germline values: CDR1 SGHTA, CDR2 FQGNSA. Trimming took 2 bases from V and 5 from J, leaving 14 bases between them. The CDR3 DNA reads as TGTGCCAGCAGCTTAATGGGACCGGGGGTAGATACGCAGTATTTT. Encoded protein: CASSLMGPGVDTQYF.

The chain employs TRBV7-9 and TRBJ2-7, with D maybe TRBD1 (6 bases). CDR3 length: 13 residues. The ends were cut back, 4 bases at V and 6 bases at J, with 13 bases in the middle. Looked up from germline, CDR1 is SEHNR and CDR2 is FQNEAQ (reference sequence). CDR3 loop: CASSSNRDLEQYF. CDR3 DNA sequence: TGTGCCAGCAGCTCTAACAGGGATCTCGAGCAGTACTTC.

The DNA for the CDR3 is TGTGCCAGTAGTATTCAAGCAGGGGCCTATGGCTACACCTTC. Protein product: CASSIQAGAYGYTF. V and J are TRBV19 and TRBJ1-2; D is perhaps TRBD1 (6 bases). V lost 3 bases and J 4 bases, leaving 12 bases between the germline ends. CDR3 size: 14 residues. Germline V gene data show CDR1 as LNHDA and CDR2 as SQIVND (reference sequence).

The chain recombines TRBV7-2 with TRBJ2-7; 7 nucleotides line up with TRBD1. Per the germline V gene, CDR1 is SGHTA and CDR2 is FQGNSA. V shed 5 bases, J shed 2 bases, and the junction held 6 bases outside the gene matches. There are 14 residues in the CDR3. The CDR3 protein is CASSLRQGTYEQYF. For the CDR3, the DNA is TGTGCCAGCAGCCTCCGACAGGGAACCTACGAGCAGTACTTC.

The rearrangement links TRBV4-3 to TRBJ1-5; TRBD1 aligns across 8 bases. With 0 bases clipped from V and 9 bases from J, the junction kept 7 bases outside the gene matches. The germline gives CDR1 LGHNA, CDR2 YSLEER. The CDR3 is 15 residues long. The CDR3 region is CASSQDRQGLGPQHF. The CDR3, as DNA: TGCGCCAGCAGCCAAGACCGACAGGGGCTAGGGCCCCAGCATTTT.

The chain carries TRBV7-9 and TRBJ2-1, with TRBD1 matching 8 bases. Germline V gives CDR1 SEHNR, CDR2 FQNEAQ (reference sequence). CDR3 length: 15 amino acids. The ends lost 3 bases at V and 0 bases at J; junction bases unmatched: 1. The CDR3 sequence is CASSFDRGSYNEQFF. As DNA, the CDR3 is TGTGCCAGCAGCTTCGACAGGGGCTCCTACAATGAGCAGTTCTTC.

Comments on this clone: An end of the junction differs from the germline gene, which may be a read error. The gene calls are TRBV11-1 and TRBJ2-7, with 9 bases fitting TRBD1. The CDR3 totals 18 residues. Looked up from germline, CDR1 is SGHAT and CDR2 is FQDESV (reference sequence). The chain's CDR3 is CASSSHHPGQGFSHEQYF. The CDR3 DNA sequence: TGTGCCAGCAGCTCACACCATCCGGGACAGGGATTCTCCCACGAGCAGTACTTC.

The V gene is TRBV11-2, the J gene TRBJ1-2; 7 bases are a match to TRBD1. Germline CDR1 is SGHAT and CDR2 is FQNNGV. The CDR3 has 13 amino acids. J lost 6 bases, V lost 1 base, and 2 bases had no gene match. CDR3 sequence reads: CASSLGTGDGYTF. CDR3 sequence (DNA): TGTGCCAGCAGCTTAGGAACAGGGGATGGCTACACCTTC.